These 21 T cell receptor beta chains were all obtained from the same sample, sequenced in a study of cytomegalovirus exposure and HLA in healthy donors. Use of 60 Vbeta and 13 Jbeta primers characterized the PCR. Here immunoSEQ multiplex PCR was the method, and the copy in TCRdb shows in-frame clones only, minus some. The sample includes 100,000 or so clones, over 70% of them seen just once. Material: PBMCs. The source is a young man in good health and CMV-seronegative.

This rearrangement joins TRBV6-4 to TRBJ2-7; tentative D call: TRBD2 (6 bases). The CDR3 runs to 9 residues. Trimming stripped 11 bases from V and 6 bases from J, with 8 bases between. The germline V gene encodes CDR1 MRHNA and CDR2 SNTAGT. CDR3 coding DNA: TGTGCCGCGGGGTCCGAGCAGTACTTC. As protein: CAAGSEQYF.

This clone came up once. J is TRBJ1-1 and V is TRBV6-5; TRBD1 agrees at 8 bases. Trimming took 6 bases from V and 4 from J; bases not matched to a gene: 7. This CDR3 region has 14 residues. The germline V gene encodes CDR1 MNHEY and CDR2 SVGAGI. The DNA for the CDR3 is TGTGCCAGCAGGGTGACAGGGGAAAGCACTGAAGCTTTCTTT. This encodes CASRVTGESTEAFF.

The gene calls are TRBV4-3 and TRBJ1-6; D gene uncertain. Trimming cost V 0 bases and J 9 bases, with 9 bases left between them. Germline-derived CDR1 and CDR2 are LGHNA and YSLEER. CDR3 length: 14 residues. The chain's CDR3 is CASSQEGAISPLHF. The CDR3 nucleotides are TGCGCCAGCAGCCAAGAGGGAGCAATTTCACCCCTCCACTTT.

J is TRBJ1-2 and V is TRBV11-2; 7 bases map to TRBD1. This CDR3 is built from 13 residues. Trimming took 5 bases from V and 10 from J; bases not matched to a gene: 10. Germline V gives CDR1 SGHAT, CDR2 FQNNGV. Here the CDR3 reads CASSARDRGNYTF. In nucleotides, the CDR3 is TGTGCCAGCAGCGCCCGGGACAGAGGGAACTACACCTTC. The whole variable domain, remainder taken from reference TRBV11-2 and TRBJ1-2, is EAGVAQSPRYKIIEKRQSVAFWCNPISGHATLYWYQQILGQGPKLLIQFQNNGVVDDSQLPKDRFSAERLKGVDSTLKIQPAKLEDSAVYLCASSARDRGNYTFGSGTRLTVV.

In its sample, this clone was seen once. The CDR3 loop is CASSLGRDYGYTF. For the CDR3, the DNA is TGTGCCAGCAGCTTGGGGAGGGACTATGGCTACACCTTC. This chain links TRBV5-5 with TRBJ1-2; D unresolved. The V gene lost 0 bases and the J gene lost 3 bases, with 6 bases spanning the gap. CDR1 SGHKS and CDR2 YYEKEE come from the germline V gene (reference sequence). The CDR3 is made up of 13 amino acids.

This rearrangement joins TRBV7-3 to TRBJ2-3, with TRBD2 as a possible D gene (6 bases). Per germline, CDR1 SGHTA and CDR2 FQGTGA. The CDR3 runs to 14 residues. V shed 5 bases and J shed 0 bases, with 9 bases lying between them. Here the CDR3 reads CASSPGTSTDTQYF. The CDR3 DNA reads TGTGCCAGCAGCCCCGGGACTAGCACAGATACGCAGTATTTT.

This rearrangement joins TRBV6-1 to TRBJ1-4; D might be TRBD1 (6 bases). CDR1 is MNHNS and CDR2 is SASEGT in the germline V gene. The germline V and J ends were trimmed by 2 bases and 3 bases, with 10 bases remaining between them. This CDR3 has 15 residues. CDR3 DNA: TGTGCCAGCAGTGAATTGGGGGCCTCTAATGAAAAACTGTTTTTT. It is translated as CASSELGASNEKLFF.

The CDR3 sequence: CASSSGETGELFF. DNA of the CDR3: TGTGCCAGCAGTTCAGGGGAAACCGGGGAGCTGTTTTTT. The chain carries TRBV6-5 and TRBJ2-2, with D possibly matching TRBD1 (6 bases). This CDR3 is built from 13 residues. The V end was cut by 4 bases, the J end by 5 bases, with 8 bases between. The V gene's germline CDR1 is MNHEY and CDR2 SVGAGI.

The chain recombines TRBV6-5 with TRBJ1-5, with D uncertain. V was clipped by 0 bases and J by 2 bases, with 8 bases between them. In germline, CDR1 is MNHEY, CDR2 SVGAGI. The CDR3 has 15 amino acids. The CDR3 loop reads CASSYSTGGNQPQHF. The CDR3 coding sequence is TGTGCCAGCAGTTACTCGACGGGAGGCAATCAGCCCCAGCATTTT.

This clone was observed a few times. The chain combines TRBV5-8 with TRBJ2-1, with 7 positions matching TRBD1. Trimming at V came to 0 bases and at J to 13 bases, leaving 4 bases not matched to a gene. Germline V CDR1 and CDR2: SGHTS, YDEGEE. The CDR3 loop spans 12 amino acids. The CDR3 here is CASSLARDSQFF. The DNA for the CDR3 is TGTGCCAGCAGCTTGGCACGGGACAGCCAGTTCTTC.

The V gene is TRBV6-5, the J gene TRBJ1-5; a weak D match, TRBD1 (6 bases). CDR1 and CDR2 (germline): MNHEY, SVGAGI. V lost 5 bases to trimming and J lost 5 bases, with 13 bases between them. CDR3 length equals 14 residues. Here the CDR3 DNA reads TGTGCCAGCAGTACAGGGTGGGGCGATCAGCCCCAGCATTTT. Translating it yields CASSTGWGDQPQHF.

The V gene is TRBV18, the J gene TRBJ2-7; D gene unclear. V was pared by 3 bases and J by 5 bases, with 14 bases between. The CDR3 is 14 amino acids. Germline CDR1 KGHSH, CDR2 LQKENI. CDR3 protein: CASSPGFNYHEQYF. The CDR3 DNA follows: TGTGCCAGCTCACCGGGTTTCAACTACCACGAGCAGTACTTC.

The chain is built from TRBV29-1 and TRBJ2-3, with D possibly TRBD2 on 5 matching bases. Germline CDR1 SQVTM, CDR2 ANQGSEA. The CDR3 consists of 15 residues. V was cut by 1 base and J by 3 bases, with 14 bases left in between. CDR3 region: CSVEGSGVGTDTQYF. The CDR3 nucleotides are TGCAGCGTTGAAGGGTCCGGGGTGGGTACAGATACGCAGTATTTT.

This rearrangement joins TRBV19 to TRBJ1-2; D not resolved. Germline V gives CDR1 LNHDA, CDR2 SQIVND (reference sequence). V lost 7 bases and J lost 7, with 13 bases in between. The CDR3 runs 12 residues. CDR3: CASTEAFSGYTF. DNA for the CDR3: TGTGCCAGTACAGAGGCGTTCAGTGGCTACACCTTC. The entire variable domain, with the rest obtained from reference TRBV19 and TRBJ1-2, is as follows: DGGITQSPKYLFRKEGQNVTLSCEQNLNHDAMYWYRQDPGQGLRLIYYSQIVNDFQKGDIAEGYSVSREKKESFPLTVTSAQKNPTAFYLCASTEAFSGYTFGSGTRLTVV.

This clone has a handful of counts. This chain connects TRBV28 to TRBJ1-5; 7 bases agree with TRBD1. The CDR3 covers 16 residues. Germline V gene data show CDR1 as MDHEN and CDR2 as SYDVKM. V gave up 4 bases and J gave up 7 bases; unmatched junction bases: 13. The CDR3 nucleotides are TGTGCCAGCAGTTCCCTGCGACAGGGTTTAAGCCAGCCCCAGCATTTT. This gives the protein CASSSLRQGLSQPQHF. The entire variable domain, with the rest obtained from reference TRBV28 and TRBJ1-5, is as follows: DVKVTQSSRYLVKRTGEKVFLECVQDMDHENMFWYRQDPGLGLRLIYFSYDVKMKEKGDIPEGYSVSREKKERFSLILESASTNQTSMYLCASSSLRQGLSQPQHFGDGTRLSIL.

The chain couples TRBV7-3 to TRBJ2-2; D gene ambiguous. The CDR3 spans 13 residues. Between the trimmed V and J ends, which lost 2 bases and 5 bases, there was a span of 6 bases. CDR1 and CDR2 (germline): SGHTA, FQGTGA. CDR3 sequence: CASSLEITGELFF. CDR3 nucleotide sequence: TGTGCCAGCAGCTTAGAGATAACCGGGGAGCTGTTTTTT.

The J gene is TRBJ1-1, the V gene TRBV4-1; D perhaps matches TRBD1 (5 bases). Germline CDR1 and CDR2: MGHRA and YSYEKL. The CDR3 contains 15 residues. The ends were cut back, 1 base at V and 1 base at J, with 10 bases in the middle. The CDR3 nucleotides read TGCGCCAGCAGCCAAGGGGGACTGAGGAACACTGAAGCTTTCTTT. It codes for CASSQGGLRNTEAFF.

This chain connects TRBV6-6 to TRBJ2-3, with TRBD2 matching 9 bases. Germline CDR1 and CDR2: MNHNY and SVGAGI (reference sequence). Trimming cost V 8 bases and J 1 base; bases outside gene matches: 10. There are 16 residues in the CDR3. The CDR3 here is CASRDGRTSGTDTQYF. In DNA form, the CDR3 reads TGTGCCAGCCGAGACGGGCGGACTAGCGGCACAGATACGCAGTATTTT.

V usage is TRBV2 and J usage is TRBJ1-4, with 8 bases identical to TRBD1. V was clipped by 3 bases and J by 8 bases; unmatched bases: 14. CDR1 and CDR2 from the germline V gene are SNHLY and FYNNEI. This CDR3 is built from 17 residues. The CDR3: CASSEAGTGPLGEKLFF. The CDR3, as DNA: TGTGCCAGCAGTGAGGCTGGGACAGGTCCTCTCGGAGAAAAACTGTTTTTT.

The gene calls are TRBV5-4 and TRBJ1-2; tentative D call: TRBD1 (6 bases). This CDR3 comprises 16 residues. V lost 0 bases, J lost 8 bases, and 20 bases lay in between. The V gene's germline CDR1 is SGHNT and CDR2 YYREEE (reference sequence). CDR3 DNA sequence: TGTGCCAGCAGCTTGGTTTATGAGGCAGGGGCAGACGGCTACACCTTC. Its translation: CASSLVYEAGADGYTF. The full variable domain, in which reference TRBV5-4 and TRBJ1-2 provide the parts outside the CDR3, is ETGVTQSPTHLIKTRGQQVTLRCSSQSGHNTVSWYQQALGQGPQFIFQYYREEENGRGNFPPRFSGLQFPNYSSELNVNALELDDSALYLCASSLVYEAGADGYTFGSGTRLTVV.

The V gene is TRBV7-2, the J gene TRBJ1-2; 10 bases agree with TRBD1. Per germline, CDR1 SGHTA and CDR2 FQGNSA. The V segment lost 5 bases and the J segment 6 bases; nucleotides outside the gene matches: 12. The CDR3 is 16 residues long. The DNA of the CDR3 is TGTGCCAGCAGCCCCTCTACCGGGACAGGGGTTAATGGCTACACCTTC. It specifies CASSPSTGTGVNGYTF.